These 24 T cell receptor beta chains originate from one sample sequenced in a study of T cells in narcolepsy. Only in-frame clones appear in the TCRdb table, and some are missing; sequencing was by immunoSEQ multiplex PCR. The data contain under 35,000 clones, 75% to 85% of them singletons. The sequenced sample consisted of CD45RA- memory CD4+ T cells from PBMCs. The receptors shown here come from a human donor with narcolepsy.

This clone was detected only a few times. This chain links TRBV5-4 with TRBJ2-5; TRBD2 matches at 9 bases. This CDR3 spans 17 amino acids. Per the germline V gene, CDR1 is SGHNT and CDR2 is YYREEE (reference sequence). V shed 1 base, J shed 5 bases, and the junction held 12 bases outside the gene matches. The CDR3 region has the DNA TGTGCCAGCAGCTTGCCGACTAGCGGAATCCTGGGGGAGACCCAGTACTTC. Translating gives CASSLPTSGILGETQYF.

The chain is built from TRBV19 and TRBJ2-3; D may be TRBD2 (5 bases). This CDR3 has 14 amino acids. V shed 6 bases and J shed 6 bases, with 16 bases lying between them. Germline V CDR1 and CDR2: LNHDA, SQIVND (reference sequence). The CDR3: CASRRSASADTQYF. The CDR3 region has the DNA TGTGCCAGTAGGCGTAGCGCCTCTGCCGATACGCAGTATTTT. Full variable domain (outside the CDR3, taken from reference TRBV19 and TRBJ2-3): DGGITQSPKYLFRKEGQNVTLSCEQNLNHDAMYWYRQDPGQGLRLIYYSQIVNDFQKGDIAEGYSVSREKKESFPLTVTSAQKNPTAFYLCASRRSASADTQYFGPGTRLTVL.

V usage is TRBV9 and J usage is TRBJ1-5, with a possible D match to TRBD1 (5 bases). V lost 4 bases to trimming and J lost 4 bases, with 15 bases between them. The germline CDR1 and CDR2 sequences are SGDLS and YYNGEE. The length of the CDR3 is 15 residues. The CDR3 region has the DNA TGTGCCAGCAGCCCCAGTGGGGGAGTGAATCAGCCCCAGCATTTT. Residues: CASSPSGGVNQPQHF. Full variable domain (missing parts from reference TRBV9 and TRBJ1-5): DSGVTQTPKHLITATGQRVTLRCSPRSGDLSVYWYQQSLDQGLQFLIQYYNGEERAKGNILERFSAQQFPDLHSELNLSSLELGDSALYFCASSPSGGVNQPQHFGDGTRLSIL.

The rearrangement uses TRBV11-2 and TRBJ2-5, with 10 bases matching TRBD2. V shed 0 bases and J 5 bases; nucleotides not matched to a gene: 3. From germline, CDR1 is SGHAT and CDR2 FQNNGV. The CDR3 spans 15 residues. Here the CDR3 DNA reads TGTGCCAGCAGCTTAGACCTAGCGGGAGTCGAGACCCAGTACTTC. Its protein product is CASSLDLAGVETQYF. The full variable domain, its missing parts supplied by reference TRBV11-2 and TRBJ2-5, is EAGVAQSPRYKIIEKRQSVAFWCNPISGHATLYWYQQILGQGPKLLIQFQNNGVVDDSQLPKDRFSAERLKGVDSTLKIQPAKLEDSAVYLCASSLDLAGVETQYFGPGTRLLVL.

This clone was counted once. This chain uses TRBV6-5 with TRBJ2-2; 7 bases line up with TRBD1. The V segment lost 6 bases and the J segment 4 bases; nucleotides outside the gene matches: 8. This CDR3 has 15 amino acids. The germline CDR1 and CDR2 sequences are MNHEY and SVGAGI. CDR3 coding DNA: TGTGCCAGCAGACAGGGACAGAAAAGCACCGGGGAGCTGTTTTTT. Its translation: CASRQGQKSTGELFF.

The gene calls are TRBV2 and TRBJ1-5; TRBD1 matches 7 bases. Germline-derived CDR1 and CDR2 are SNHLY and FYNNEI. With V trimmed by 4 bases and J by 9 bases, 9 bases remained unmatched. The CDR3 extends over 14 amino acids. CDR3 region: CASSVSRGYPPQHF. CDR3 nucleotides: TGTGCCAGCAGTGTTAGCAGGGGGTACCCGCCCCAGCATTTT.

This clone was found a few times. The chain recombines TRBV5-1 with TRBJ1-4; 8 bases align to TRBD1. J lost 3 bases, V lost 2 bases, and 3 bases had no gene match. This CDR3 is built from 15 residues. The germline V gene encodes CDR1 SGHRS and CDR2 YFSETQ. The CDR3 coding sequence is TGCGCCAGCAGCTTACAGGGGGGGCCTAATGAAAAACTGTTTTTT. Translation: CASSLQGGPNEKLFF.

This clone showed up just a few times. The rearrangement uses TRBV5-1 and TRBJ1-1; perhaps TRBD1 as D (5 bases). CDR3 size: 14 residues. In germline, CDR1 is SGHRS, CDR2 YFSETQ. Trimming removed 4 bases from V and 7 bases from J, with 17 bases in between. CDR3 loop: CASSRSPGPDEAFF. DNA for the CDR3: TGCGCCAGCAGCCGGTCTCCGGGACCGGATGAAGCTTTCTTT.

V and J are TRBV7-9 and TRBJ1-2; TRBD1 might be the D (5 bases). V was pared by 4 bases and J by 7 bases, with 13 bases between. The CDR3 covers 13 residues. Germline V gives CDR1 SEHNR, CDR2 FQNEAQ (reference sequence). The CDR3 protein is CASSSGVQGGYTF. In DNA, the CDR3 is TGTGCCAGCAGCTCAGGAGTCCAGGGTGGCTACACCTTC.

The J gene is TRBJ2-7, the V gene TRBV4-1, with D unresolved. The CDR3 has 15 amino acids. The germline gives CDR1 MGHRA, CDR2 YSYEKL. Trimming removed 8 bases at V and 1 base at J, with 18 bases between. The CDR3 region has the DNA TGCGCCAGCTCCGAGCGTTTTCAAAGGTCCTACGAGCAGTACTTC. Amino acids: CASSERFQRSYEQYF.

The V call is TRBV7-6, the J call TRBJ2-7; TRBD2 aligns across 10 bases. The length of the CDR3 is 16 residues. CDR1 and CDR2 from the germline V gene are SGHVS and FNYEAQ. The ends lost 0 bases at V and 7 bases at J; junction bases unmatched: 9. As DNA, the CDR3 is TGTGCCAGCAGCTTAGCGCCAGCGGGGGGGGTTTGGGAGCAGTACTTC. It translates to CASSLAPAGGVWEQYF.

This chain connects TRBV12-5 to TRBJ1-1; TRBD1 aligns across 7 bases. The CDR3 consists of 12 residues. Germline V gene lookup returns CDR1 LGHNT and CDR2 FRNRAP. V shed 6 bases and J 11 bases; nucleotides not matched to a gene: 9. This CDR3 is CASGQGSFGAFF. The CDR3 nucleotides are TGTGCTAGTGGACAGGGGAGTTTTGGGGCTTTCTTT.

The V gene is TRBV6-5, the J gene TRBJ2-1; possibly TRBD2 for D (7 bases). The V end was cut by 4 bases, the J end by 7 bases, with 14 bases between. CDR3 length equals 14 residues. Germline loops: CDR1 MNHEY, CDR2 SVGAGI. The CDR3 DNA reads TGTGCCAGCAGTTCCTCTAGGGGGGGTAATGAGCAGTTCTTC. It encodes CASSSSRGGNEQFF.

The chain uses TRBV11-2 and TRBJ1-2; 8 nucleotides align to TRBD1. This CDR3 is built from 17 residues. Trimming removed 5 bases from V and 8 bases from J; junction bases left unmatched: 19. The V gene's germline CDR1 is SGHAT and CDR2 FQNNGV. CDR3 DNA sequence: TGTGCCAGCAGCCCTATAAGGGGGGACAGGACTCTCTGGGGCTACACCTTC. It yields the protein CASSPIRGDRTLWGYTF.

The chain employs TRBV27 and TRBJ1-5, with D hard to call. The length of the CDR3 is 12 residues. CDR1 and CDR2 from the germline V gene are MNHEY and SMNVEV (reference sequence). The V and J ends lost 8 bases and 1 base respectively, with 6 bases between them. CDR3 loop: CASSGSNQPQHF. The CDR3 nucleotides are TGTGCCAGCTCTGGGAGCAATCAGCCCCAGCATTTT.

The chain links TRBV18 to TRBJ1-1; TRBD1 agrees at 12 bases. Losses at the gene ends were 6 bases for V and 3 bases for J; bases not matched to a gene: 17. The CDR3 extends over 19 amino acids. CDR1 and CDR2 (germline): KGHSH, LQKENI. The CDR3 region has the DNA TGTGCCAGCTCGCTAAGTACTATAGGGACAGGGGGCGCGGACACTGAAGCTTTCTTT. Its protein product is CASSLSTIGTGGADTEAFF.

This clone appeared once. V and J are TRBV7-8 and TRBJ1-3; TRBD1 aligns across 8 bases. The V gene's germline CDR1 is SGHVS and CDR2 FQNEAQ. The CDR3 extends over 15 amino acids. The J segment lost 1 base and the V segment lost 5 bases, leaving 4 bases of the junction unmatched. The CDR3 DNA sequence: TGTGCCAGCAGCCGCCAGGGGGCATCTGGAAACACCATATATTTT. Translation: CASSRQGASGNTIYF.

This chain connects TRBV27 to TRBJ2-3; D perhaps matches TRBD1 (5 bases). V was trimmed by 1 base and J by 4 bases, leaving 15 bases between them. The V gene's germline CDR1 is MNHEY and CDR2 SMNVEV (reference sequence). CDR3 size: 16 residues. CDR3 in amino acids: CASSLYESGSSDTQYF. The CDR3 coding sequence is TGTGCCAGCAGTTTATATGAGTCAGGGTCATCAGATACGCAGTATTTT.

The chain couples TRBV27 to TRBJ2-7; D is ambiguous. This CDR3 has 13 residues. Trimming took 2 bases from V and 2 from J, leaving 7 bases between them. Germline V lookup: CDR1 MNHEY, CDR2 SMNVEV (reference sequence). CDR3 protein: CASSLNTPYEQYF. The CDR3 DNA reads as TGTGCCAGCAGTTTAAATACCCCCTACGAGCAGTACTTC.

V gene TRBV29-1 combines with J gene TRBJ2-1; a possible D gene is TRBD1 (6 bases). The CDR3 sequence is 14 residues long. Trimming took off 7 bases at V and 0 bases at J, with 13 bases between the two ends. Germline V gene data show CDR1 as SQVTM and CDR2 as ANQGSEA. The CDR3: CSATQGSSYNEQFF. The CDR3 nucleotides are TGCAGCGCCACACAGGGTAGCTCCTACAATGAGCAGTTCTTC.

The V gene is TRBV6-5, the J gene TRBJ2-4, with TRBD1 identical over 9 bases. The J segment lost 7 bases and the V segment lost 5 bases, leaving 6 bases of the junction unmatched. CDR1 and CDR2 from the germline V gene are MNHEY and SVGAGI. The CDR3 has 14 amino acids. The CDR3 protein is CASSTGTGRNIQYF. The CDR3 DNA sequence: TGTGCCAGCAGTACCGGGACAGGGCGTAACATTCAGTACTTC.

V usage is TRBV7-2 and J usage is TRBJ2-3; 11 bases match TRBD2. Per the germline V gene, CDR1 is SGHTA and CDR2 is FQGNSA. V trimming: 6 bases; J trimming: 4 bases; junction bases outside the gene matches: 6. This CDR3 is 15 amino acids long. This CDR3 is CASRLSGREPDTQYF. The CDR3 nucleotides are TGTGCCAGCAGGCTTAGCGGGAGGGAACCAGATACGCAGTATTTT.

This rearrangement joins TRBV13 to TRBJ1-1, with D hard to call. V was clipped by 5 bases and J by 4 bases, with 14 bases between them. The CDR3 runs to 14 residues. Germline CDR1 and CDR2: PRHDT and FYEKMQ (reference sequence). CDR3 nucleotide sequence: TGTGCCAGCAGCCCCGGACGCTTGGGCACTGAAGCTTTCTTT. It translates to CASSPGRLGTEAFF.

This sequence joins TRBV30 and TRBJ1-2; no firm D call. The germline CDR1 and CDR2 sequences are GTSNPN and SVGIG (reference sequence). This CDR3 has 12 residues. Trimming removed 2 bases from V and 7 bases from J, with 11 bases in between. The CDR3 nucleotides are TGTGCCTGGAGTCGGCCAGCGAGTGGCTACACCTTC. It yields the protein CAWSRPASGYTF.